This T cell receptor (beta chain) was obtained from a study of a mutant IDH1 vaccine in newly diagnosed glioma. Study summary: Patients were started on vaccination 4-6 weeks after radiotherapy alone, or with temozolomide cycles. The treated population exhibited a male proportion of approximately 62%, a female proportion of roughly 40%, and a mean age of around 40 years.

This table comes from immunoSEQ multiplex PCR, and its TCRdb copy is limited to in-frame clones, with some not included. The sample consists of around 40,000 clones, around 85% of them appearing once. The CDR3 is made up of 17 amino acids. Germline V gene lookup returns CDR1 SEHNR and CDR2 FQNEAQ (reference sequence). Deletions cut 5 bases from V and 0 bases from J, with 19 bases between. Time point denoted: week 5, during vaccination. Vaccination used 300 ug of mutant IDH1 20-mer peptide per dose, with topical imiquimod. Study-level findings and limits: Among patients, around 93% showed immune responses induced by the vaccine. Pseudoprogression seemed unlinked to shifts in top peripheral T cell clonotypes.

On this clone itself: Its target is not known.

The source material was PBMCs, sampled from a glioma patient whose treatment included an IDH1 peptide vaccine. The V gene is TRBV7-9, the J gene TRBJ1-1; D is possibly TRBD1 (5 bases). The clonotype was recovered from a man aged 40-49 years with glioma. Here the CDR3 DNA reads TGTGCCAGCAGCCATCCTGTCGCAGGGACGATGAACACTGAAGCTTTCTTT. The encoded protein is CASSHPVAGTMNTEAFF.